The 28 T cell receptor beta chains below were found in one sample sequenced in a study of blood T cell repertoires in COVID-19. TCRdb's copy holds only in-frame clones and misses some; the assay was immunoSEQ multiplex PCR. This sample has about 220,000 clones, with roughly 90% found just once. Sequenced sample: PBMCs or T cells enriched from blood (not recorded which). These receptors were collected from a woman in her thirties or forties with acute COVID-19.

This chain joins TRBV9 and TRBJ1-4; maybe TRBD1 (6 bases). With 3 bases removed from V and 5 bases from J, the gap between germline ends came to 11 bases. The CDR3 has 14 residues. The germline V gene encodes CDR1 SGDLS and CDR2 YYNGEE. DNA of the CDR3: TGTGCCAGCAGCGCCCAAGGGGGAAATGAAAAACTGTTTTTT. Its translation: CASSAQGGNEKLFF.

Here the CDR3 DNA reads TGTGCCAGCAGTGAAGCGGGACTAGCGGGGGCCGGGAAAGAGACCCAGTACTTC. This encodes CASSEAGLAGAGKETQYF. The chain uses TRBV2 and TRBJ2-5; 14 bases match TRBD2. CDR1 is SNHLY, CDR2 FYNNEI, per germline. V gave up 0 bases and J gave up 3 bases; unmatched junction bases: 6. The CDR3 is 18 residues long.

V is TRBV28 and J is TRBJ1-1; TRBD1 might be the D (6 bases). Deletions cut 6 bases from V and 4 bases from J, with 18 bases between. Germline-derived CDR1 and CDR2 are MDHEN and SYDVKM. This CDR3 is built from 15 residues. CDR3: CASSSGGAGATEAFF. The CDR3, as DNA: TGTGCCAGCAGCTCGGGAGGGGCGGGGGCCACTGAAGCTTTCTTT.

The V gene is TRBV9, the J gene TRBJ2-5, with a possible D match to TRBD2 (5 bases). The germline CDR1 and CDR2 sequences are SGDLS and YYNGEE. Trimming stripped 4 bases from V and 2 bases from J, with 15 bases between. The CDR3 runs 15 residues. The CDR3, as DNA: TGTGCCAGCAGCCTGAGAGGGATTCCGCAAGAGACCCAGTACTTC. Translated, it gives CASSLRGIPQETQYF.

CDR3 sequence reads: CASSLTGRGLAGSNEQFF. CDR3 nucleotides: TGTGCCAGCAGCTTAACGGGCCGTGGACTAGCGGGGTCCAATGAGCAGTTCTTC. The chain joins TRBV7-3 to TRBJ2-1; 12 bases are a match to TRBD2. Germline trimming cut 0 bases from V and 6 bases from J; bases unmatched to any gene: 9. The CDR3 is made up of 18 amino acids. Germline V CDR1 and CDR2: SGHTA, FQGTGA.

The rearrangement links TRBV6-5 to TRBJ2-2; D might be TRBD2 (7 bases). Germline V CDR1 and CDR2: MNHEY, SVGAGI. The germline V and J ends were trimmed by 1 base and 6 bases, with 12 bases remaining between them. This CDR3 spans 15 amino acids. The CDR3 is CASSYFRGGPGELFF. The CDR3 region has the DNA TGTGCCAGCAGTTACTTTAGGGGGGGTCCCGGGGAGCTGTTTTTT.

This clone was detected a few times. The chain carries TRBV6-5 and TRBJ2-3; 9 positions agree with TRBD2. The CDR3 runs 15 residues. Germline V CDR1 and CDR2: MNHEY, SVGAGI. With 7 bases clipped from V and 7 bases from J, the junction kept 12 bases outside the gene matches. In DNA form, the CDR3 reads TGTGCCAGCACCAGTGTGGGACTAGCCTCATATACGCAGTATTTT. It specifies CASTSVGLASYTQYF.

The chain joins TRBV19 to TRBJ2-3; 11 bases map to TRBD2. CDR3 length: 17 residues. Germline V CDR1 and CDR2: LNHDA, SQIVND (reference sequence). V was pared by 7 bases and J by 4 bases, with 13 bases of the junction left unmatched. CDR3 region: CASTYLGLAGGPDTQYF. CDR3 in DNA: TGTGCCAGTACCTACCTGGGGCTAGCGGGGGGTCCAGATACGCAGTATTTT.

The V and J genes are TRBV10-3 and TRBJ1-2, with 11 bases lining up with TRBD1. With 1 base clipped from V and 4 bases from J, the junction kept 5 bases outside the gene matches. Germline CDR1 reads ENHRY; CDR2 reads SYGVKD. This CDR3 has 16 amino acids. CDR3 coding DNA: TGTGCCATCAGTGAGTTGATGGGACAGGGGGGCTATGGCTACACCTTC. Translated: CAISELMGQGGYGYTF.

The chain employs TRBV5-1 and TRBJ1-2, with a tentative D call TRBD1 (6 bases). CDR1 is SGHRS and CDR2 is YFSETQ in the germline V gene. The CDR3 runs 15 residues. Trimming pared 5 bases from V and 2 bases from J, leaving 16 bases between. The CDR3 loop is CASSNLGTGNYGYTF. The CDR3, as DNA: TGCGCCAGCAGTAATTTAGGTACAGGGAACTATGGCTACACCTTC.

The chain employs TRBV7-9 and TRBJ1-2, with D possibly being TRBD1 (6 bases). The CDR3 covers 14 residues. Germline V gene sequence: CDR1 SEHNR, CDR2 FQNEAQ (reference sequence). V lost 2 bases and J lost 3, with 10 bases in between. CDR3 residues: CASSLRGQYYGYTF. The CDR3 coding sequence is TGTGCCAGCAGCTTACGTGGACAGTACTATGGCTACACCTTC.

The V call is TRBV18, the J call TRBJ1-4, with 10 positions matching TRBD1. V shed 3 bases, J shed 11 bases, and the junction held 0 bases outside the gene matches. The CDR3 runs to 12 residues. Germline loops: CDR1 KGHSH, CDR2 LQKENI. The CDR3 coding sequence is TGTGCCAGCTCACCGGACAGGGGGAAACTGTTTTTT. Amino acids: CASSPDRGKLFF.

The J gene is TRBJ1-6, the V gene TRBV9; 7 bases fit TRBD1. This CDR3 has 16 amino acids. Germline values: CDR1 SGDLS, CDR2 YYNGEE. The J segment lost 6 bases and the V segment lost 2 bases, leaving 8 bases of the junction unmatched. CDR3 DNA: TGTGCCAGCAGCGTTTGGGACAGCCGAATTAATTCACCCCTCCACTTT. This encodes CASSVWDSRINSPLHF. Full variable domain (rest looked up from reference TRBV9 and TRBJ1-6): DSGVTQTPKHLITATGQRVTLRCSPRSGDLSVYWYQQSLDQGLQFLIQYYNGEERAKGNILERFSAQQFPDLHSELNLSSLELGDSALYFCASSVWDSRINSPLHFGNGTRLTVT.

In its sample, this clone was seen a few times. V is TRBV5-1 and J is TRBJ1-2, with 9 bases fitting TRBD1. Losses at the gene ends were 4 bases for V and 8 bases for J; bases not matched to a gene: 12. The CDR3 consists of 15 residues. From germline, CDR1 is SGHRS and CDR2 YFSETQ. CDR3 protein: CASSPGTGRMGGYTF. In nucleotides, the CDR3 is TGCGCCAGCAGCCCGGGGACAGGGAGAATGGGAGGCTACACCTTC.

The rearrangement joins TRBV20-1 to TRBJ2-3; 9 bases agree with TRBD1. V was pared by 6 bases and J by 13 bases, with 8 bases of the junction left unmatched. In germline, CDR1 is DFQATT, CDR2 SNEGSKA (reference sequence). CDR3 length equals 11 residues. CDR3 in amino acids: CSATFGQGKYF. The CDR3 bases are TGCAGTGCGACCTTCGGACAGGGGAAGTATTTT.

This chain connects TRBV6-1 to TRBJ1-5; a weak D match, TRBD1 (5 bases). Deletions cut 3 bases from V and 5 bases from J, with 23 bases between. CDR1 is MNHNS and CDR2 is SASEGT in the germline V gene. The CDR3 sequence is 18 residues long. CDR3 region: CASSDWDLGDIADQPQHF. In nucleotides, the CDR3 is TGTGCCAGCAGTGATTGGGATTTAGGGGATATAGCGGATCAGCCCCAGCATTTT.

CDR3 sequence: CASSYRRDYEKLFF. CDR3 nucleotide sequence: TGTGCCAGCAGTTACCGGCGGGATTATGAAAAACTGTTTTTT. The rearrangement links TRBV6-5 to TRBJ1-4; D is uncertain. The germline V gene has CDR1 MNHEY and CDR2 SVGAGI. Trimming stripped 2 bases from V and 6 bases from J, with 10 bases between. The CDR3 is 14 residues long.

As concerns this clone: At one of its ends the junction is not consistent with the germline gene, which may arise from a read error. The chain has TRBV27 and TRBJ1-6; 7 nucleotides agree with TRBD1. The CDR3 consists of 16 residues. The germline V gene encodes CDR1 MNHEY and CDR2 SMNVEV (reference sequence). The CDR3 DNA is TGTGCCAGCAGTTCCCCCATGACAGGGAATAACTCACCCCTCCACTTT. Protein product: CASSSPMTGNNSPLHF.

The chain links TRBV5-4 to TRBJ2-7; 9 nucleotides match TRBD1. Losses at the gene ends were 4 bases for V and 0 bases for J; bases not matched to a gene: 5. CDR1 is SGHNT and CDR2 is YYREEE in the germline V gene (reference sequence). The CDR3 sequence is 15 residues long. CDR3 protein: CASSLGTGISYEQYF. Here the CDR3 DNA reads TGTGCCAGCAGCCTTGGGACAGGGATCTCCTACGAGCAGTACTTC.

The genes are TRBV7-6 and TRBJ2-1, with 8 bases identical to TRBD2. The V and J ends lost 5 bases and 9 bases, in that order; junction bases with no gene match: 12. The germline CDR1 and CDR2 sequences are SGHVS and FNYEAQ. The CDR3 has 15 amino acids. The CDR3 here is CASSPITGGLSEQFF. For the CDR3, the DNA is TGTGCCAGCAGCCCCATTACGGGGGGGCTGAGTGAGCAGTTCTTC.

J is TRBJ2-3 and V is TRBV9; 11 positions agree with TRBD2. V dropped 4 bases and J dropped 0; count of bases not matched to a gene: 4. The CDR3 runs to 16 residues. Germline V gives CDR1 SGDLS, CDR2 YYNGEE. Here the CDR3 DNA reads TGTGCCAGCAGCAACCTAGCGGGGGGTAGCACAGATACGCAGTATTTT. Protein sequence: CASSNLAGGSTDTQYF.

The V and J genes are TRBV18 and TRBJ1-1; TRBD1 agrees at 8 bases. The germline V gene encodes CDR1 KGHSH and CDR2 LQKENI. J was trimmed by 1 base and V by 3 bases; bases with no gene match: 7. The length of the CDR3 is 16 residues. The CDR3 loop is CASSPRTGMRNTEAFF. The CDR3 DNA follows: TGTGCCAGCTCACCTCGGACAGGGATGAGGAACACTGAAGCTTTCTTT.

The chain combines TRBV4-1 with TRBJ1-1; D possibly corresponds to TRBD1 (6 bases). Germline V CDR1 and CDR2: MGHRA, YSYEKL. The CDR3 is made up of 14 amino acids. V was shortened by 7 bases and J by 0 bases, with 12 bases between the two germline ends. Written as DNA, the CDR3 is TGCGCCAGCACAGGGGACCCACTGAACACTGAAGCTTTCTTT. Encoded protein: CASTGDPLNTEAFF.

This chain connects TRBV2 to TRBJ2-1, with a tentative D call TRBD2 (6 bases). The V gene lost 6 bases and the J gene lost 0 bases, with 12 bases spanning the gap. The germline V gene has CDR1 SNHLY and CDR2 FYNNEI. This CDR3 comprises 15 residues. The CDR3 loop is CASRRDSFSYNEQFF. The CDR3 nucleotides are TGTGCCAGCAGAAGGGACTCATTCTCCTACAATGAGCAGTTCTTC.

The CDR3 bases are TGTGCCAGTAGTACCGGGACAGACCCCGCTGTCTATGGCTACACCTTC. Translation gives CASSTGTDPAVYGYTF. V gene TRBV19 combines with J gene TRBJ1-2; 7 bases match TRBD1. V shed 4 bases, J shed 4 bases, and the junction held 12 bases outside the gene matches. CDR3 length: 16 residues. CDR1 is LNHDA, CDR2 SQIVND, per germline (reference sequence).

The CDR3 bases are TGTGCCAGCAGCGTAGATCTAGGACAGGGAATTAGGACTGAAGCTTTCTTT. This codes for CASSVDLGQGIRTEAFF. The V and J genes are TRBV9 and TRBJ1-1; 8 bases fit TRBD1. The CDR3 contains 17 residues. J lost 5 bases, V lost 0 bases, and 12 bases had no gene match. Germline V CDR1 and CDR2: SGDLS, YYNGEE.

V is TRBV28 and J is TRBJ2-1; TRBD2 matches 8 bases. The CDR3 has 15 amino acids. With 3 bases clipped from V and 5 bases from J, the junction kept 6 bases outside the gene matches. From germline, CDR1 is MDHEN and CDR2 SYDVKM. The CDR3 here is CASSFIAGYDNEQFF. The CDR3 nucleotides read TGTGCCAGCAGTTTTATAGCGGGGTATGACAATGAGCAGTTCTTC. Full variable domain (outside the CDR3, taken from reference TRBV28 and TRBJ2-1): DVKVTQSSRYLVKRTGEKVFLECVQDMDHENMFWYRQDPGLGLRLIYFSYDVKMKEKGDIPEGYSVSREKKERFSLILESASTNQTSMYLCASSFIAGYDNEQFFGPGTRLTVL.

The V gene is TRBV4-3, the J gene TRBJ1-4; 10 bases fit TRBD1. The junction had 6 bases not matched to a gene; V was cut back by 0 bases and J by 8 bases. Per the germline V gene, CDR1 is LGHNA and CDR2 is YSLEER. The CDR3 totals 16 residues. The CDR3 DNA follows: TGCGCCAGCAGCCAAGATATTGGGACAGGGGTGGAAAAACTGTTTTTT. This encodes CASSQDIGTGVEKLFF.